This TCR beta chain was recorded in a study of radiation and T cells in renal cell carcinoma. Study-wide findings and caveats: From baseline, blood top tumor clonotypes peaked at 2 weeks post-radiation.

TCRdb's table, derived via immunoSEQ multiplex PCR, lists solely in-frame clones and lacks some. This table holds around 170,000 clones, around 89% found once. Indicated time point: blood 4 weeks post-SBRT, at nephrectomy. Treatment indicated: 15 Gy SBRT to primary tumor, nephrectomy 4 weeks later. Nephrectomy followed 15 Gy stereotactic body radiation by 4 weeks. This renal cell carcinoma was of the clear cell type. Trimming pared 0 bases from V and 0 bases from J, leaving 13 bases between. This CDR3 contains 17 residues. Germline CDR1 SGHRS, CDR2 YFSETQ. As for this clone: Its antigen is as yet unknown.

Sequenced material: blood, taken from a patient whose treatment included radiotherapy and nephrectomy. V and J are TRBV5-1 and TRBJ2-1; no clear D gene. The receptor's source is a woman aged 45-59 years with renal cell carcinoma. The CDR3 DNA reads as TGCGCCAGCAGCTTGGTGTCCATAAGAGACTCCTACAATGAGCAGTTCTTC. Translation: CASSLVSIRDSYNEQFF.